This passage covers 24 T cell receptor beta chains from one sample sequenced in a study of response to subunit inactivated influenza vaccine. TCRdb reprocessed the RT-PCR reads with MiXCR, giving one entry per CDR3 protein. The data hold some 640,000 distinct CDR3 sequences, with about 15% observed a single time. The material sequenced was PBMCs from blood, taken 14 days before vaccination. The receptors come from a man in his fifties or sixties who received an inactivated influenza vaccine.

This clonotype showed up just a few times. This rearrangement joins TRBV2 to TRBJ2-7; no reliable D call. The CDR3 totals 11 residues. Trimming shortened V by 8 bases and J by 4 bases, and 9 bases separated the two germline ends. CDR1 and CDR2 from the germline V gene are SNHLY and FYNNEI. The CDR3 sequence: CASGVGYEQYF. In DNA form, the CDR3 reads TGTGCCAGCGGGGTAGGGTACGAGCAGTACTTC.

The chain uses TRBV4-3 and TRBJ1-4; tentatively, D is TRBD1 (6 bases). The CDR3 is 16 amino acids. Trimming removed 1 base from V and 8 bases from J, with 17 bases in between. Germline assignment: CDR1 LGHNA and CDR2 YSLEER. The CDR3 here is CASSQGVRGAQEKLFF. The CDR3 region has the DNA TGCGCCAGCAGCCAAGGGGTGCGGGGGGCGCAGGAAAAACTGTTTTTT.

V is TRBV11-1 and J is TRBJ2-1, with 9 bases fitting TRBD2. The V gene's germline CDR1 is SGHAT and CDR2 FQDESV (reference sequence). With 3 bases clipped from V and 3 bases from J, the junction kept 9 bases outside the gene matches. The CDR3 has 17 residues. CDR3 in DNA: TGTGCCAGCAGCTTTCTTGGGGGTAGCGGGGGCTACAATGAGCAGTTCTTC. The encoded protein is CASSFLGGSGGYNEQFF.

This chain uses TRBV20-1 with TRBJ2-1; 9 nucleotides agree with TRBD2. This CDR3 contains 17 residues. V dropped 0 bases and J dropped 7; count of bases not matched to a gene: 13. Germline V gene data show CDR1 as DFQATT and CDR2 as SNEGSKA (reference sequence). As DNA, the CDR3 is TGCAGTGCTAGAGATCCTGCGGGGGGGCTTATAGGTAATGAGCAGTTCTTC. Translation: CSARDPAGGLIGNEQFF.

This clonotype was seen only a few times. This sequence joins TRBV5-1 and TRBJ2-4; D ambiguous. Trimming cost V 0 bases and J 0 bases, with 10 bases left between them. Germline CDR1 reads SGHRS; CDR2 reads YFSETQ. The CDR3 sequence is 16 residues long. DNA for the CDR3: TGCGCCAGCAGCTTGGACGGAGCCCTAGCCAAAAACATTCAGTACTTC. Translation: CASSLDGALAKNIQYF.

This clonotype was seen more than once but under ten times. The chain couples TRBV12-3 or TRBV12-4 to TRBJ2-2; D is unresolved. The CDR3 covers 16 residues. V lost 7 bases and J lost 2, with 17 bases in between. In nucleotides, the CDR3 is TGTGCCAGCACCGCTCTCCGGACGGAAAACACCGGGGAGCTGTTTTTT. This translates into CASTALRTENTGELFF.

This clonotype was seen more than once but under ten times. The chain is built from TRBV29-1 and TRBJ1-2; D is ambiguous. V gave up 7 bases and J gave up 8 bases, with 17 bases separating them. This CDR3 has 12 residues. The germline gives CDR1 SQVTM, CDR2 ANQGSEA. CDR3 coding DNA: TGCAGCGCCGAGGGCGATTCGAAAGGCTACACCTTC. It yields the protein CSAEGDSKGYTF.

This clonotype has just a few counts. This chain connects TRBV12-3 or TRBV12-4 to TRBJ2-1, with 9 bases aligning to TRBD2. V was pared by 7 bases and J by 9 bases, with 10 bases of the junction left unmatched. CDR3 length: 14 amino acids. Here the CDR3 DNA reads TGTGCCAGCACCGGGGGGACTAGCATTTTTGAGCAGTTCTTC. Residues: CASTGGTSIFEQFF.

This clonotype was picked up many times. The genes are TRBV7-2 and TRBJ2-3, with D maybe TRBD1 (5 bases). The CDR3 runs to 13 residues. Germline CDR1 and CDR2: SGHTA and FQGNSA. Trimming removed 6 bases at V and 6 bases at J, with 13 bases between. CDR3 in amino acids: CASSGLAGDTQYF. As DNA, the CDR3 is TGTGCCAGCAGTGGGCTTGCAGGGGATACGCAGTATTTT.

This clonotype was picked up a small number of times. The V call is TRBV7-2, the J call TRBJ1-1; possibly TRBD1 for D (5 bases). Germline lookup yields CDR1 SGHTA and CDR2 FQGNSA. V lost 5 bases and J lost 7, with 17 bases in between. The CDR3 is made up of 14 amino acids. The CDR3 nucleotides read TGTGCCAGCAGCCTCCCGGGGGACGGTCTTGAAGCTTTCTTT. It yields the protein CASSLPGDGLEAFF. The full variable domain, with the rest looked up from reference TRBV7-2 and TRBJ1-1, is GAGVSQSPSNKVTEKGKDVELRCDPISGHTALYWYRQSLGQGLEFLIYFQGNSAPDKSGLPSDRFSAERTGGSVSTLTIQRTQQEDSAVYLCASSLPGDGLEAFFGQGTRLTVV.

The CDR3: CASSYGTGDYNEQFF. The CDR3 DNA reads TGTGCCAGCAGTTACGGGACAGGGGACTACAATGAGCAGTTCTTC. V is TRBV6-5 and J is TRBJ2-1; 10 nucleotides align to TRBD1. V lost 2 bases, J lost 3 bases, and 1 base stayed unmatched. In germline, CDR1 is MNHEY, CDR2 SVGAGI. This CDR3 region has 15 residues.

Remarks on this clonotype: It may be a read error: a sequence one base away is much more abundant. The chain carries TRBV12-3 or TRBV12-4 and TRBJ2-2, with 10 bases fitting TRBD1. This CDR3 region has 15 residues. CDR3 coding DNA: TGTGCCAGCAGTCGACAGGGGGCTGGCACCTGGGAGCTGTTTTTT. Translated: CASSRQGAGTWELFF.

This clonotype was seen ten or more times. V gene TRBV6-6 combines with J gene TRBJ2-5; D might be TRBD1 (6 bases). There are 13 residues in the CDR3. Trimming stripped 7 bases from V and 4 bases from J, with 13 bases between. The germline V gene encodes CDR1 MNHNY and CDR2 SVGAGI (reference sequence). CDR3 sequence (DNA): TGTGCCAGCACCGAACCCAGGGGAGAGACCCAGTACTTC. This sequence encodes CASTEPRGETQYF.

V is TRBV28 and J is TRBJ2-7; 7 bases match TRBD1. The CDR3 sequence is 12 residues long. Germline assignment: CDR1 MDHEN and CDR2 SYDVKM. The CDR3 sequence: CVIRGAGGEQYF. CDR3 bases: TGTGTCATCCGAGGGGCAGGGGGTGAGCAGTACTTC.

V gene TRBV6-2 or TRBV6-3 combines with J gene TRBJ1-2, with D possibly TRBD1 on 5 matching bases. This CDR3 has 16 residues. The germline V and J ends were trimmed by 0 bases and 8 bases, with 19 bases remaining between them. Looked up from germline, CDR1 is MNHEY and CDR2 is SVGEGT. CDR3 nucleotide sequence: TGTGCCAGCAGTTACTCGGCAGGGCGGTCGGTAGTCGGCTACACCTTC. It translates to CASSYSAGRSVVGYTF.

V gene TRBV28 combines with J gene TRBJ2-7, with D possibly TRBD1 on 6 matching bases. Trimming removed 4 bases at V and 3 bases at J, with 19 bases between. This CDR3 is 16 amino acids long. CDR1 is MDHEN, CDR2 SYDVKM, per germline. The CDR3 nucleotides are TGTGCCAGCAGTTCACGTCTGGGCGGACAGTTCTACGAGCAGTACTTC. Its protein product is CASSSRLGGQFYEQYF.

This clonotype was counted between two and nine times. The genes are TRBV27 and TRBJ2-7; 9 bases are a match to TRBD1. The CDR3 has 14 residues. Germline-derived CDR1 and CDR2 are MNHEY and SMNVEV (reference sequence). With V trimmed by 5 bases and J by 2 bases, 4 bases remained unmatched. This CDR3 is CASSRDRATYEQYF. The CDR3, as DNA: TGTGCCAGCAGTCGGGACAGGGCAACCTACGAGCAGTACTTC.

This chain connects TRBV4-3 to TRBJ1-3; D unresolved. The germline V and J ends were trimmed by 0 bases and 0 bases, with 12 bases remaining between them. Germline V gives CDR1 LGHNA, CDR2 YSLEER. The CDR3 consists of 17 residues. Here the CDR3 reads CASSQDIKYSSGNTIYF. CDR3 DNA sequence: TGCGCCAGCAGCCAAGATATCAAGTACTCCTCTGGAAACACCATATATTTT.

The chain is built from TRBV15 and TRBJ2-1; D possibly corresponds to TRBD2 (6 bases). The V gene's germline CDR1 is LNHNV and CDR2 YYDKDF (reference sequence). V was pared by 3 bases and J by 2 bases, with 11 bases between. The CDR3 has 15 amino acids. DNA of the CDR3: TGTGCCACCAGCAGGAGGGGAGGCCCCTACAATGAGCAGTTCTTC. It encodes CATSRRGGPYNEQFF.

The chain couples TRBV6-5 to TRBJ1-6; 9 bases match TRBD1. CDR3 size: 14 residues. Germline V CDR1 and CDR2: MNHEY, SVGAGI. J lost 13 bases, V lost 3 bases, and 7 bases had no gene match. The DNA for the CDR3 is TGTGCCAGCAGTTATGGACAGGGGACGGGTCCCCTCCACTTT. It encodes CASSYGQGTGPLHF.

The chain recombines TRBV28 with TRBJ2-7, with D unclear. The CDR3 is made up of 12 amino acids. Trimming removed 6 bases at V and 1 base at J, with 7 bases between. In germline, CDR1 is MDHEN, CDR2 SYDVKM. The CDR3 DNA sequence: TGTGCCAGCAGGTCCCCTTCCTACGAGCAGTACTTC. It encodes CASRSPSYEQYF. The entire variable domain, with the rest obtained from reference TRBV28 and TRBJ2-7, is as follows: DVKVTQSSRYLVKRTGEKVFLECVQDMDHENMFWYRQDPGLGLRLIYFSYDVKMKEKGDIPEGYSVSREKKERFSLILESASTNQTSMYLCASRSPSYEQYFGPGTRLTVT.

J is TRBJ2-7 and V is TRBV6-2 or TRBV6-3; perhaps TRBD1 as D (6 bases). The germline V gene encodes CDR1 MNHEY and CDR2 SVGEGT. The length of the CDR3 is 13 residues. The germline V and J ends were trimmed by 6 bases and 5 bases, with 14 bases remaining between them. CDR3 sequence: CASSYDRIDEQYF. The DNA of the CDR3 is TGTGCCAGCAGCTATGACAGGATCGACGAGCAGTACTTC.

This clonotype was seen only a few times. This chain uses TRBV11-2 with TRBJ2-7, with D possibly matching TRBD1 (6 bases). This CDR3 comprises 19 residues. Trimming removed 2 bases at V and 3 bases at J, with 26 bases between. CDR1 is SGHAT and CDR2 is FQNNGV in the germline V gene. The CDR3 DNA is TGTGCCAGCAGCTTATCCCCCATTTTACAGGACAGAGAGTACTACGAGCAGTACTTC. Its translation is CASSLSPILQDREYYEQYF.

The chain joins TRBV11-2 to TRBJ1-1, with D possibly TRBD1 on 5 matching bases. Looked up from germline, CDR1 is SGHAT and CDR2 is FQNNGV. The V gene lost 3 bases and the J gene lost 5 bases, with 13 bases spanning the gap. The CDR3 has 14 residues. This CDR3 is CASSLLGVWTEAFF. The CDR3, as DNA: TGTGCCAGCAGCTTGCTGGGGGTCTGGACTGAAGCTTTCTTT.